This T cell receptor beta chain was captured by sequencing in a study of metastatic and nonmetastatic thyroid tumors. TCRdb re-called the PCR reads with MiXCR. The sample has about 17,000 clones; roughly 29% are singletons. This clone has just a few counts. Patients were all untreated before their thyroid surgery. CDR3 length: 16 residues. J gave up 5 bases and V 5 bases, and 8 bases lay outside the gene matches. Germline CDR1 MNHEY, CDR2 SMNVEV (reference sequence). The sequence came from a male donor with papillary thyroid cancer or a benign thyroid nodule (not recorded which). Some clones in this sample may be carry-over from other donors' samples. The chain has TRBV27 and TRBJ2-4; 11 positions agree with TRBD1. The sample comprised tumor tissue. The CDR3 DNA reads as TGTGCCAGCAGTCCCCGGACAGGGGGCTTTGAAAACATTCAGTACTTC. Residues: CASSPRTGGFENIQYF.